This T cell receptor (beta chain) comes out of a study of OX40 agonist ivuxolimab in advanced cancers. Study-wide results and caveats: Partial responders dosed at 0.1-3.0 mg/kg displayed clonal expansion ranking among the lowest. At 0.1 to 3.0 mg/kg, CD4+ and CD8+ blood T cells expanded clonally by week 6.

The germline V gene has CDR1 SGHTA and CDR2 FQGNSA. Germline trimming cut 5 bases from V and 0 bases from J; bases unmatched to any gene: 9. The CDR3 runs 17 residues. Profiling relied on immunoSEQ multiplex PCR, and the TCRdb table lists in-frame clones only, not all of them. The sample holds some 100,000 clones, about nine tenths seen once. Individuals having autoimmune disease history or systemic immunosuppression were not enrolled. As concerns this clone: Its specificity is not known.

This sequence was found in an adult with an advanced solid tumor such as melanoma, head and neck, liver or kidney cancer. The chain employs TRBV7-2 and TRBJ2-7; TRBD2 matches 11 bases. The sample consisted of CD4+ or CD8+ T cells sorted from blood, taken in a trial of the OX40 agonist ivuxolimab. CDR3 sequence reads: CASSTRLAGTSSYEQYF. In DNA, the CDR3 is TGTGCCAGCAGCACCAGACTAGCGGGAACAAGCTCCTACGAGCAGTACTTC.